This passage covers 14 T cell receptor beta chains from one sample sequenced in a study of blood T cell repertoires in COVID-19. TCRdb's table, derived via immunoSEQ multiplex PCR, lists solely in-frame clones and lacks some. The sample lists 85,000 to 95,000 clones, around 72% occurring once. The sample taken for sequencing was peripheral blood. These receptor sequences come from a woman older than 75 with acute or convalescent COVID-19.

The chain couples TRBV7-3 to TRBJ2-1; D is perhaps TRBD2 (6 bases). The CDR3 extends over 13 amino acids. The germline V gene has CDR1 SGHTA and CDR2 FQGTGA. V shed 3 bases and J shed 8 bases, with 11 bases lying between them. CDR3 DNA sequence: TGTGCCAGCAGCTTCCGACGGAGGGATGAGCAGTTCTTC. This translates into CASSFRRRDEQFF. Combining the CDR3 with reference TRBV7-3 and TRBJ2-1 gives the whole variable domain GAGVSQTPSNKVTEKGKYVELRCDPISGHTALYWYRQSLGQGPEFLIYFQGTGAADDSGLPNDRFFAVRPEGSVSTLKIQRTERGDSAVYLCASSFRRRDEQFFGPGTRLTVL.

The chain carries TRBV9 and TRBJ1-4, with 8 positions matching TRBD1. Germline CDR1 is SGDLS and CDR2 is YYNGEE. CDR3 length: 15 residues. V lost 4 bases, J lost 5 bases, and 7 bases stayed unmatched. CDR3 sequence (DNA): TGTGCCAGCAGCCAGAGGACAGGGTTAAATGAAAAACTGTTTTTT. Protein sequence: CASSQRTGLNEKLFF.

The chain employs TRBV5-1 and TRBJ2-1; D remains ambiguous. This CDR3 has 14 amino acids. CDR1 and CDR2 from the germline V gene are SGHRS and YFSETQ. V was pared by 0 bases and J by 3 bases, with 7 bases between. CDR3 DNA: TGCGCCAGCAGCTTGGCTGCAGACTACAATGAGCAGTTCTTC. It yields the protein CASSLAADYNEQFF.

The gene calls are TRBV6-4 and TRBJ1-6; 7 bases match TRBD1. Germline V lookup: CDR1 MRHNA, CDR2 SNTAGT. Trimming took 5 bases from V and 10 from J; bases not matched to a gene: 11. The CDR3 consists of 15 residues. The CDR3 DNA reads as TGTGCCAGCAGTCCTAACCCGGGACAGAACTCACCCCTCCACTTT. Its translation is CASSPNPGQNSPLHF.

This clone was counted a single time. V usage is TRBV2 and J usage is TRBJ2-5; tentatively, D is TRBD2 (6 bases). Germline CDR1 is SNHLY and CDR2 is FYNNEI. This CDR3 has 17 residues. V was cut by 6 bases and J by 5 bases, with 25 bases left in between. In DNA form, the CDR3 reads TGTGCCAGCAGCGAATACGGGTCTGGAGGGGAAGGTGAGACCCAGTACTTC. This gives the protein CASSEYGSGGEGETQYF.

This clone was detected once. The chain uses TRBV3-1 (or the pseudogene TRBV3-2) and TRBJ1-3; D call uncertain. V lost 1 base, J lost 2 bases, and 12 bases lay in between. Per the germline V gene, CDR1 is LGHDT and CDR2 is YNNKEL (reference sequence). CDR3 length: 16 residues. CDR3 DNA: TGTGCCAGCAGCCAAGTATCCGGGTATACTGGAAACACCATATATTTT. Protein: CASSQVSGYTGNTIYF.

The chain recombines TRBV7-2 with TRBJ2-2, with D perhaps matching TRBD2 (6 bases). CDR3 length: 15 amino acids. V lost 1 base and J lost 3, with 9 bases in between. CDR1 and CDR2 from the germline V gene are SGHTA and FQGNSA. The CDR3: CASSLVAGHTGELFF. The CDR3 nucleotides are TGTGCCAGCAGCTTAGTTGCGGGGCACACCGGGGAGCTGTTTTTT.

The chain is built from TRBV6-4 and TRBJ2-2, with a weak D call TRBD1 (5 bases). Germline V gives CDR1 MRHNA, CDR2 SNTAGT. The germline V and J ends were trimmed by 0 bases and 4 bases, with 9 bases remaining between them. The CDR3 is 15 amino acids. The CDR3 region has the DNA TGTGCCAGCAGTGACTCGGACAAAAGCACCGGGGAGCTGTTTTTT. Protein: CASSDSDKSTGELFF.

This chain joins TRBV2 and TRBJ2-3, with TRBD2 matching over 10 bases. The CDR3 loop spans 16 amino acids. J lost 6 bases, V lost 6 bases, and 12 bases had no gene match. Germline-derived CDR1 and CDR2 are SNHLY and FYNNEI. The CDR3 bases are TGTGCCAGCAGCGCCCCCAGCGGGGGGGCCGGGGATACGCAGTATTTT. Its protein is CASSAPSGGAGDTQYF.

V and J are TRBV29-1 and TRBJ2-3; no definite D call. Trimming took 4 bases from V and 5 from J, leaving 10 bases between them. Germline CDR1 is SQVTM and CDR2 is ANQGSEA. There are 12 residues in the CDR3. The CDR3 loop reads CSVGLLGDTQYF. The DNA of the CDR3 is TGCAGCGTTGGGCTCCTTGGAGATACGCAGTATTTT.

CDR3 region: CAPKGDQVYNEQFF. CDR3 bases: TGTGCTCCCAAGGGGGACCAGGTTTACAATGAGCAGTTCTTC. The rearrangement joins TRBV21-1 to TRBJ2-1; the DNA was not used to check the table's D call, TRBD1. TRBV21-1 is marked as a pseudogene. The CDR3 sequence is 14 residues long.

This clone has only a few counts. The V gene is TRBV7-9, the J gene TRBJ1-5, with D perhaps matching TRBD1 (6 bases). From germline, CDR1 is SEHNR and CDR2 FQNEAQ (reference sequence). Deletions cut 7 bases from V and 3 bases from J, with 10 bases between. This CDR3 region has 13 residues. The CDR3 region has the DNA TGTGCCAGCACCCGGGACAACAATCAGCCCCAGCATTTT. The encoded protein is CASTRDNNQPQHF. Combining the CDR3 with reference TRBV7-9 and TRBJ1-5 gives the whole variable domain DTGVSQNPRHKITKRGQNVTFRCDPISEHNRLYWYRQTLGQGPEFLTYFQNEAQLEKSRLLSDRFSAERPKGSFSTLEIQRTEQGDSAMYLCASTRDNNQPQHFGDGTRLSIL.

The chain combines TRBV19 with TRBJ2-1; 10 bases are a match to TRBD2. This CDR3 region has 15 residues. Trimming took 2 bases from V and 9 from J; bases not matched to a gene: 7. Germline V lookup: CDR1 LNHDA, CDR2 SQIVND (reference sequence). CDR3 DNA sequence: TGTGCCAGTAGTATAAAGCGGGGGGGCCTGGCTGAGCAGTTCTTC. This translates into CASSIKRGGLAEQFF.

This clone was seen only once. The rearrangement joins TRBV2 to TRBJ2-5, with 8 bases lining up with TRBD1. Losses at the gene ends were 7 bases for V and 3 bases for J; bases not matched to a gene: 4. The germline V gene has CDR1 SNHLY and CDR2 FYNNEI. The CDR3 spans 13 residues. This CDR3 reads CASNEGQEETQYF. The CDR3 coding sequence is TGTGCCAGCAACGAGGGACAGGAAGAGACCCAGTACTTC.